These 5 T cell receptor beta chains share one sample of origin, sequenced in a study of T cells in Graves' hyperthyroidism and ophthalmopathy. Amplification yielded TCR beta CDR3 regions, with RNA transcripts as the source. Primed by the HTBI set, a first-round RT-PCR was run on the TCR CDR3. TCRdb ran MiXCR on the multiplex PCR reads and lists one entry per CDR3 protein. The data show some 400,000 distinct CDR3 sequences, approximately 15% seen once. Material for sequencing was blood. These TCRs come from a woman between 55 and 75 years old with Graves' hyperthyroidism.

This clonotype was detected ten times or more. J is TRBJ2-7 and V is TRBV30, with D maybe TRBD2 (6 bases). Per the germline V gene, CDR1 is GTSNPN and CDR2 is SVGIG (reference sequence). The CDR3 runs 13 residues. Trimming pared 4 bases from V and 4 bases from J, leaving 14 bases between. The CDR3 loop is CAWKRAGNYEQYF. The CDR3, as DNA: TGTGCCTGGAAAAGGGCGGGGAATTACGAGCAGTACTTC.

The V and J genes are TRBV11-2 and TRBJ2-1; 9 bases are shared with TRBD2. The assigned J gene may be wrong: the sequence end matches TRBJ2-7 better. This CDR3 is 15 amino acids long. Per the germline V gene, CDR1 is SGHAT and CDR2 is FQNNGV. CDR3 DNA sequence: TGTGCCAGCAGCTTAGGGCTAGCGGGAAGCAATGAGCAGTACTTC. It codes for CASSLGLAGSNEQYF.

In this sample, this clonotype turned up many times. The chain recombines TRBV7-9 with TRBJ2-1; tentatively, D is TRBD1 or TRBD2 (5 bases each). V was clipped by 2 bases and J by 3 bases, with 11 bases between them. Germline V gene data show CDR1 as SEHNR and CDR2 as FQNEAQ (reference sequence). This CDR3 comprises 15 residues. CDR3 in DNA: TGTGCCAGCAGCTTAAAGGGACCCAACTACAATGAGCAGTTCTTC. Translating gives CASSLKGPNYNEQFF. The full variable domain, with the rest looked up from reference TRBV7-9 and TRBJ2-1, is DTGVSQNPRHKITKRGQNVTFRCDPISEHNRLYWYRQTLGQGPEFLTYFQNEAQLEKSRLLSDRFSAERPKGSFSTLEIQRTEQGDSAMYLCASSLKGPNYNEQFFGPGTRLTVL.

This clonotype was detected a few times. The chain employs TRBV5-1 and TRBJ2-5, with TRBD1 matching 11 bases. J lost 5 bases, V lost 4 bases, and 7 bases had no gene match. CDR1 is SGHRS and CDR2 is YFSETQ in the germline V gene. The CDR3 totals 15 residues. The CDR3, as DNA: TGCGCCAGCAGCATCGGACAGGGGGCGGTGGAGACCCAGTACTTC. Translation: CASSIGQGAVETQYF.

At least ten counts were recorded for this clonotype. The chain has TRBV12-3 or TRBV12-4 and TRBJ2-3, with D tentatively TRBD1 (6 bases). The V end was cut by 5 bases, the J end by 4 bases, with 10 bases between. This CDR3 is built from 13 residues. CDR3 sequence (DNA): TGTGCCAGCAGTGACAGACAGGCAGATACGCAGTATTTT. Amino acid sequence: CASSDRQADTQYF.